This T cell receptor beta chain is from a study of graft-versus-host responses after intestinal transplantation. This clone came up once. Its cognate antigen is unknown. A read error may produce the germline difference seen at one junction end. Clones were read by immunoSEQ multiplex PCR, and TCRdb kept only the in-frame ones, dropping some. There are fewer than 150,000 clones in the sample; 90% to 95% occur only once, and around 0.16% lies in the top ten. The study's findings and limits: Recipient marrow showed GvH clones, some seen first in ileum or blood.

Germline V gene data show CDR1 as SEHNR and CDR2 as FQNEAQ (reference sequence). CDR3 length equals 13 residues. This chain connects TRBV7-9 to TRBJ1-1; no clear D. The source is a human donor who received an intestinal transplant. The sequences come from unstimulated CD4+ T cells sorted from spleen or lymph node cells, collected before intestinal transplant. The chain's CDR3 is CASRLALNTEAFF. CDR3 in DNA: TGTGCCAGCAGATTAGCCCTGAACACTGAAGCTTTCTTT.